These 24 T cell receptor beta chains came from one sample sequenced in a study of blood T cell repertoires in COVID-19. The repertoire was sequenced with immunoSEQ multiplex PCR; TCRdb's copy has only in-frame clones and lacks some. The sample has about 140,000 clones, 84% seen once. Sequencing was done on a sample of PBMCs or T cells enriched from blood (not recorded which). These receptors were obtained from a middle-aged man with acute COVID-19.

V gene TRBV2 combines with J gene TRBJ2-7, with 7 bases identical to TRBD1. The junction had 5 bases not matched to a gene; V was cut back by 5 bases and J by 4 bases. This CDR3 contains 13 residues. CDR1 SNHLY and CDR2 FYNNEI come from the germline V gene. The CDR3 DNA reads TGTGCCAGCAGTCCTAACAGGGGTTACGAGCAGTACTTC. Its translation: CASSPNRGYEQYF.

The count of this clone is one. The CDR3 DNA reads TGTGCCTGGAGTTCCTTCTATGGCTACACCTTC. This codes for CAWSSFYGYTF. The genes are TRBV30 and TRBJ1-2; D ambiguous. The length of the CDR3 is 11 residues. Looked up from germline, CDR1 is GTSNPN and CDR2 is SVGIG (reference sequence). Trimming removed 2 bases from V and 4 bases from J, with 5 bases in between. The full variable domain, its missing parts supplied by reference TRBV30 and TRBJ1-2, is SQTIHQWPATLVQPVGSPLSLECTVEGTSNPNLYWYRQAAGRGLQLLFYSVGIGQISSEVPQNLSASRPQDRQFILSSKKLLLSDSGFYLCAWSSFYGYTFGSGTRLTVV.

The rearrangement uses TRBV7-8 and TRBJ1-4, with 9 positions matching TRBD1. The CDR3 length is 14 residues. The V gene's germline CDR1 is SGHVS and CDR2 FQNEAQ. J lost 6 bases, V lost 1 base, and 0 bases had no gene match. In nucleotides, the CDR3 is TGTGCCAGCAGCTTAGGGGACAGGGATGAAAAACTGTTTTTT. Protein product: CASSLGDRDEKLFF.

The rearrangement uses TRBV4-3 and TRBJ2-3; weak D call: TRBD2 (6 bases). The CDR3 loop spans 15 amino acids. Germline lookup yields CDR1 LGHNA and CDR2 YSLEER. The V end was cut by 2 bases, the J end by 7 bases, with 16 bases between. In nucleotides, the CDR3 is TGCGCCAGCAGCCAATCCCTGGGACTTGCAAATACGCAGTATTTT. Its protein is CASSQSLGLANTQYF.

This rearrangement joins TRBV5-4 to TRBJ2-5; the match to TRBD1 covers 7 bases. J gave up 4 bases and V 3 bases, and 3 bases lay outside the gene matches. The CDR3 loop spans 13 amino acids. Germline-derived CDR1 and CDR2 are SGHNT and YYREEE (reference sequence). The CDR3 protein is CASSSPGGETQYF. In DNA, the CDR3 is TGTGCCAGCAGCTCTCCAGGGGGAGAGACCCAGTACTTC.

This clone was seen a handful of times. The chain uses TRBV16 and TRBJ1-5, with D unresolved. V dropped 5 bases and J dropped 5 bases, with 16 bases sitting between them. Germline CDR1 and CDR2: KGHSY and FQNENV. The CDR3 totals 15 residues. CDR3 residues: CASSRREGFDQPQHF. CDR3 coding DNA: TGTGCCAGCAGCAGGCGTGAGGGATTCGATCAGCCCCAGCATTTT.

J is TRBJ1-4 and V is TRBV5-4; a possible D gene is TRBD1 (6 bases). The germline V and J ends were trimmed by 3 bases and 3 bases, with 12 bases remaining between them. The CDR3 runs to 15 residues. Germline V lookup: CDR1 SGHNT, CDR2 YYREEE (reference sequence). The CDR3 coding sequence is TGTGCCAGCAGCTCCGGGTGGGGGCCTAATGAAAAACTGTTTTTT. Its translation is CASSSGWGPNEKLFF.

The V call is TRBV6-6, the J call TRBJ1-2; 11 nucleotides line up with TRBD1. Germline loops: CDR1 MNHNY, CDR2 SVGAGI (reference sequence). The length of the CDR3 is 16 residues. The V and J ends lost 5 bases and 6 bases, in that order; junction bases with no gene match: 11. The CDR3 loop reads CASSRTFGQGANGYTF. The DNA for the CDR3 is TGTGCCAGCAGTCGAACTTTCGGACAGGGGGCGAATGGCTACACCTTC.

About this clone: A junction boundary mismatches the germline segment, possibly from a read error. The CDR3 loop reads CASGFERSTDTQYF. The CDR3 region has the DNA TGTGCCAGCGGTTTTGAGAGGAGCACAGATACGCAGTATTTT. This rearrangement joins TRBV27 to TRBJ2-3, with D unresolved. Germline CDR1 reads MNHEY; CDR2 reads SMNVEV (reference sequence). This CDR3 comprises 14 residues.

The chain couples TRBV5-6 to TRBJ1-5; possibly TRBD1 for D (5 bases). Trimming stripped 2 bases from V and 4 bases from J, with 10 bases between. The CDR3 spans 14 residues. Germline V gives CDR1 SGHDT, CDR2 YYEEEE. The DNA of the CDR3 is TGTGCCAGCAGCTTCGCGGGGGTTAATCAGCCCCAGCATTTT. Protein: CASSFAGVNQPQHF.

The chain recombines TRBV28 with TRBJ1-1; weak D call: TRBD1 (5 bases). The CDR3 is 12 amino acids. Trimming took off 10 bases at V and 9 bases at J, with 18 bases between the two ends. Germline lookup yields CDR1 MDHEN and CDR2 SYDVKM. The CDR3 DNA follows: TGTGCCACCCAAAGGGGCTCCGATAAAGCTTTCTTT. This encodes CATQRGSDKAFF.

V and J are TRBV4-3 and TRBJ1-3, with D uncertain. This CDR3 region has 14 residues. Germline CDR1 is LGHNA and CDR2 is YSLEER. V was clipped by 4 bases and J by 3 bases, with 10 bases between them. CDR3 DNA: TGCGCCAGCAGCCTATCGCTCGGTGGAAACACCATATATTTT. Protein: CASSLSLGGNTIYF.

V and J are TRBV7-6 and TRBJ2-7; the match to TRBD1 covers 9 bases. V trimming: 1 base; J trimming: 1 base; junction bases outside the gene matches: 11. Looked up from germline, CDR1 is SGHVS and CDR2 is FNYEAQ. The CDR3 spans 18 residues. CDR3 residues: CASSLGIPGQGNSYEQYF. For the CDR3, the DNA is TGTGCCAGCAGCTTAGGAATACCGGGACAGGGTAATTCCTACGAGCAGTACTTC.

The chain recombines TRBV18 with TRBJ1-3, with D maybe TRBD1 (5 bases). V lost 0 bases and J lost 6, with 12 bases in between. Germline-derived CDR1 and CDR2 are KGHSH and LQKENI. There are 15 residues in the CDR3. This CDR3 is CASSPPIGQPNTIYF. CDR3 in DNA: TGTGCCAGCTCACCACCGATAGGACAACCAAACACCATATATTTT.

There are a few counts of this clone. The chain combines TRBV9 with TRBJ1-1, with D perhaps TRBD1 (5 bases). This CDR3 is built from 15 residues. Per germline, CDR1 SGDLS and CDR2 YYNGEE. Trimming shortened V by 3 bases and J by 3 bases, and 15 bases separated the two germline ends. CDR3 residues: CASSAQGWGYTEAFF. The DNA of the CDR3 is TGTGCCAGCAGCGCTCAGGGTTGGGGTTACACTGAAGCTTTCTTT.

This chain links TRBV27 with TRBJ1-4; D is perhaps TRBD1 (6 bases). Germline CDR1 MNHEY, CDR2 SMNVEV (reference sequence). There are 16 residues in the CDR3. V lost 4 bases and J 4 bases, leaving 16 bases between the germline ends. The DNA for the CDR3 is TGTGCCAGCAGTTCCCGCTACAGGGAAGATAATGAAAAACTGTTTTTT. Encoded protein: CASSSRYREDNEKLFF. The variable domain in full, with the rest retrieved from reference TRBV27 and TRBJ1-4, is EAQVTQNPRYLITVTGKKLTVTCSQNMNHEYMSWYRQDPGLGLRQIYYSMNVEVTDKGDVPEGYKVSRKEKRNFPLILESPSPNQTSLYFCASSSRYREDNEKLFFGSGTQLSVL.

The V and J genes are TRBV5-1 and TRBJ2-1; 13 bases line up with TRBD2. The V and J ends lost 4 bases and 9 bases, in that order; junction bases with no gene match: 22. The germline CDR1 and CDR2 sequences are SGHRS and YFSETQ. This CDR3 region has 20 residues. This CDR3 is CASSRMWTSGSATSRGEQFF. The CDR3 DNA follows: TGCGCCAGCAGCAGAATGTGGACTAGCGGGAGCGCTACCTCCAGGGGTGAGCAGTTCTTC.

The V and J genes are TRBV5-1 and TRBJ2-7; 8 bases map to TRBD1. The CDR3 has 14 amino acids. Trimming took 2 bases from V and 5 from J; bases not matched to a gene: 6. Germline lookup yields CDR1 SGHRS and CDR2 YFSETQ. CDR3 in amino acids: CASSLLGQANEQYF. The CDR3 nucleotides read TGCGCCAGCAGCTTACTGGGACAGGCCAACGAGCAGTACTTC.

This chain joins TRBV10-3 and TRBJ2-5, with TRBD1 matching 7 bases. CDR1 and CDR2 from the germline V gene are ENHRY and SYGVKD. The CDR3 has 13 residues. V dropped 10 bases and J dropped 1; count of bases not matched to a gene: 6. CDR3 loop: CATTWDSQETQYF. CDR3 DNA sequence: TGTGCCACGACCTGGGACAGCCAAGAGACCCAGTACTTC.

This sequence joins TRBV6-2 or TRBV6-3 and TRBJ2-1, with 10 positions matching TRBD2. Germline V gene lookup returns CDR1 MNHEY and CDR2 SVGEGT. V was clipped by 2 bases and J by 8 bases; unmatched bases: 12. The CDR3 consists of 17 residues. The CDR3 reads CASSYRIQRGGPDEQFF. In DNA form, the CDR3 reads TGTGCCAGCAGTTACCGCATCCAGCGGGGGGGCCCCGATGAGCAGTTCTTC.

This chain connects TRBV11-2 to TRBJ1-6; a possible D gene is TRBD1 (5 bases). Trimming took off 5 bases at V and 8 bases at J, with 13 bases between the two ends. This CDR3 spans 14 amino acids. Germline assignment: CDR1 SGHAT and CDR2 FQNNGV. The CDR3 DNA reads TGTGCCAGCAGCCCACCGACGGGGGATTCACCCCTCCACTTT. Residues: CASSPPTGDSPLHF.

J is TRBJ2-2 and V is TRBV5-1; maybe TRBD1 (6 bases). V lost 5 bases to trimming and J lost 1 base, with 9 bases between them. Germline V gene sequence: CDR1 SGHRS, CDR2 YFSETQ. The CDR3 length is 14 residues. CDR3: CASSSDRNTGELFF. In DNA form, the CDR3 reads TGCGCCAGCAGTTCGGACAGGAACACCGGGGAGCTGTTTTTT.

V usage is TRBV6-5 and J usage is TRBJ2-3; a weak D match, TRBD2 (5 bases). Germline-derived CDR1 and CDR2 are MNHEY and SVGAGI. With 2 bases removed from V and 5 bases from J, the gap between germline ends came to 11 bases. This CDR3 is 14 amino acids long. The CDR3, as DNA: TGTGCCAGCAGTTACGGCGGGCAACAAGATACGCAGTATTTT. It is translated as CASSYGGQQDTQYF.

In DNA, the CDR3 is TGTGCCAGCAGCTATGCACAGGGGGCGAGTGAAGCTTTCTTT. The encoded protein is CASSYAQGASEAFF. V is TRBV11-2 and J is TRBJ1-1; 9 bases map to TRBD1. Looked up from germline, CDR1 is SGHAT and CDR2 is FQNNGV. CDR3 length equals 14 residues. V shed 4 bases, J shed 7 bases, and the junction held 7 bases outside the gene matches. The complete variable domain, with remaining parts taken from reference TRBV11-2 and TRBJ1-1, reads EAGVAQSPRYKIIEKRQSVAFWCNPISGHATLYWYQQILGQGPKLLIQFQNNGVVDDSQLPKDRFSAERLKGVDSTLKIQPAKLEDSAVYLCASSYAQGASEAFFGQGTRLTVV.